These 18 T cell receptor beta chains share one sample of origin, sequenced in a study of early T cells in non-severe SARS-CoV-2 infection. TCRdb processed the 5' RACE reads anew with MiXCR; each CDR3 protein has one entry. The sample consists of tens of thousands of distinct CDR3 sequences, about an eighth of them appearing once. The sequenced sample was whole blood, obtained at baseline. The origin of the receptors is an adult who was a healthcare worker with PCR-confirmed SARS-CoV-2 infection or an uninfected control (not recorded which).

This clonotype was recorded a few times. The chain links TRBV5-1 to TRBJ2-3; D possibly corresponds to TRBD2 (5 bases). Germline V gene sequence: CDR1 SGHRS, CDR2 YFSETQ. The V end was cut by 4 bases, the J end by 4 bases, with 7 bases between. The CDR3 is made up of 12 amino acids. This chain's CDR3 is CASSIAPDTQYF. The DNA for the CDR3 is TGCGCCAGCAGCATAGCGCCAGATACGCAGTATTTT.

The sample holds many counts of this clonotype. This rearrangement joins TRBV7-9 to TRBJ2-6, with D perhaps given as TRBD1 or TRBD2 (7 bases each). Germline lookup yields CDR1 SEHNR and CDR2 FQNEAQ (reference sequence). This CDR3 comprises 18 residues. Trimming removed 5 bases at V and 2 bases at J, with 19 bases between. CDR3 bases: TGTGCCAGCAGCCCCAGGGGGGGCAGGACAACTGGGGCCAACGTCCTGACTTTC. This translates into CASSPRGGRTTGANVLTF.

In this sample, this clonotype turned up a few times. The chain is built from TRBV11-2 and TRBJ2-5; D tentatively fits TRBD1 or TRBD2 (5 bases each). V gave up 6 bases and J gave up 2 bases, with 19 bases separating them. The length of the CDR3 is 16 residues. Germline values: CDR1 SGHAT, CDR2 FQNNGV. The CDR3 loop reads CASRNLARGKQETQYF. The CDR3 DNA is TGTGCCAGCAGGAACCTGGCGAGGGGTAAACAAGAGACCCAGTACTTC.

The chain recombines TRBV6-5 with TRBJ2-7, with D perhaps matching TRBD1 or TRBD2 (5 bases each). V lost 4 bases to trimming and J lost 6 bases, with 28 bases between them. The germline gives CDR1 MNHEY, CDR2 SVGAGI. The CDR3 covers 18 residues. CDR3 sequence reads: CASSSLPWAKGRSPEQYF. The CDR3 DNA reads as TGTGCCAGCAGTTCCCTTCCGTGGGCCAAGGGACGGTCCCCCGAGCAGTACTTC.

This clonotype was found many times. V usage is TRBV9 and J usage is TRBJ1-3; D ambiguous. Per the germline V gene, CDR1 is SGDLS and CDR2 is YYNGEE. The CDR3 has 16 residues. Deletions cut 0 bases from V and 3 bases from J, with 13 bases between. This chain's CDR3 is CASSVVGGYGGNTIYF. CDR3 bases: TGTGCCAGCAGCGTAGTCGGCGGGTATGGTGGAAACACCATATATTTT.

V usage is TRBV29-1 and J usage is TRBJ2-5, with a weak D call TRBD2 (6 bases). CDR1 and CDR2 (germline): SQVTM, ANQGSEA. V lost 3 bases, J lost 5 bases, and 13 bases lay in between. The length of the CDR3 is 13 residues. CDR3 loop: CSVEVGGRETQYF. CDR3 coding DNA: TGCAGCGTTGAGGTCGGAGGGCGGGAGACCCAGTACTTC.

The DNA of the CDR3 is TGCAGTGCTAGCGGTCCGGGGCAAGCTTTCTTT. It yields the protein CSASGPGQAFF. J is TRBJ1-1 and V is TRBV20-1, with a possible D match to TRBD1 (5 bases). V was shortened by 3 bases and J by 9 bases, with 11 bases between the two germline ends. This CDR3 is 11 amino acids long. The germline CDR1 and CDR2 sequences are DFQATT and SNEGSKA (reference sequence).

The gene calls are TRBV18 and TRBJ2-2; 14 bases are shared with TRBD2. This CDR3 comprises 20 residues. V lost 4 bases to trimming and J lost 4 bases; unmatched junction nucleotides: 14. From germline, CDR1 is KGHSH and CDR2 LQKENI. CDR3 coding DNA: TGTGCCAGCTCACTTAGAGAGCCGGGACTAGCGGGAGAAGGCACCGGGGAGCTGTTTTTT. Translation: CASSLREPGLAGEGTGELFF.

This clonotype occurred a few times. The genes are TRBV6-5 and TRBJ2-2; D is unresolved. Germline V gene data show CDR1 as MNHEY and CDR2 as SVGAGI. There are 14 residues in the CDR3. Trimming shortened V by 2 bases and J by 6 bases, and 10 bases separated the two germline ends. The DNA of the CDR3 is TGTGCCAGCAGTTACGCGACTGCCCCCGGGGAGCTGTTTTTT. It encodes CASSYATAPGELFF.

The chain employs TRBV5-1 and TRBJ2-1, with 9 bases matching TRBD1. The V gene end was trimmed by 4 bases and the J gene end by 9 bases; junction bases not matched to a gene: 5. The CDR3 has 13 amino acids. Germline-derived CDR1 and CDR2 are SGHRS and YFSETQ. For the CDR3, the DNA is TGCGCCAGCAGCCCGGACAGGGGCGCTGAGCAGTTCTTC. Amino acids: CASSPDRGAEQFF.

This clonotype has more than one count but fewer than ten. This chain links TRBV10-3 with TRBJ2-3; 9 positions agree with TRBD1. Germline V gene sequence: CDR1 ENHRY, CDR2 SYGVKD. The CDR3 has 12 amino acids. With 6 bases clipped from V and 6 bases from J, the junction kept 1 base outside the gene matches. DNA of the CDR3: TGTGCCATCAGCACAGGGGGCGATACGCAGTATTTT. The encoded protein is CAISTGGDTQYF.

This clonotype was observed at least ten times. This chain uses TRBV19 with TRBJ2-7, with D perhaps TRBD1 (6 bases). Germline values: CDR1 LNHDA, CDR2 SQIVND (reference sequence). V lost 5 bases to trimming and J lost 3 bases, with 11 bases between them. This CDR3 comprises 13 residues. The CDR3: CASSSAQGYEQYF. The CDR3 DNA is TGTGCCAGTAGTTCAGCACAGGGCTACGAGCAGTACTTC.

This clonotype occurred many times. This chain joins TRBV6-2 or TRBV6-3 and TRBJ1-3; D is ambiguous. The CDR3 sequence is 13 residues long. Germline loops: CDR1 MNHEY, CDR2 SVGEGT. Trimming took 6 bases from V and 0 from J, leaving 6 bases between them. In DNA, the CDR3 is TGTGCCAGCAGACCCACCTCTGGAAACACCATATATTTT. Translation gives CASRPTSGNTIYF.

Many counts were recorded for this clonotype. This chain connects TRBV5-6 to TRBJ2-1; a weak D match, TRBD1 (6 bases). CDR1 is SGHDT and CDR2 is YYEEEE in the germline V gene. V lost 10 bases and J lost 4, with 18 bases in between. This CDR3 contains 14 residues. CDR3 region: CADSPPQGYNEQFF. CDR3 bases: TGTGCCGACAGCCCACCACAGGGTTACAATGAGCAGTTCTTC.

This clonotype occurred many times. The rearrangement links TRBV2 to TRBJ2-1; possibly TRBD2 for D (6 bases). The V gene's germline CDR1 is SNHLY and CDR2 FYNNEI. The CDR3 spans 13 residues. V was clipped by 9 bases and J by 4 bases, with 13 bases between them. The CDR3 region is CASTKEGYNEQFF. The CDR3 DNA follows: TGTGCCAGTACAAAGGAGGGTTACAATGAGCAGTTCTTC.

The chain is built from TRBV6-2 or TRBV6-3 and TRBJ2-2; perhaps TRBD2 as D (7 bases). The CDR3 spans 15 residues. V lost 2 bases and J lost 4, with 11 bases in between. CDR1 is MNHEY, CDR2 SVGEGT, per germline. CDR3 sequence: CASSYEGGGTGELFF. As DNA, the CDR3 is TGTGCCAGCAGTTACGAGGGAGGGGGCACCGGGGAGCTGTTTTTT.

With respect to this clonotype: Since a much larger clone is just one base distant, this may be a read error. This CDR3 is missing its conserved last phenylalanine or tryptophan, likely due to a read error. V and J are TRBV5-1 and TRBJ2-3; 8 bases fit TRBD2. This CDR3 contains 15 residues. Germline CDR1 reads SGHRS; CDR2 reads YFSETQ. V shed 4 bases and J 1 base; nucleotides not matched to a gene: 5. The CDR3 nucleotides are TGCGCCAGCAGCGGATTTAGCGGGGGCACAGATACGCAGTATTCT. It specifies CASSGFSGGTDTQYS.

This clonotype occurred many times. V usage is TRBV7-9 and J usage is TRBJ2-7; D might be TRBD2 (6 bases). Germline lookup yields CDR1 SEHNR and CDR2 FQNEAQ (reference sequence). V was clipped by 4 bases and J by 5 bases, with 12 bases between them. The CDR3 length is 13 residues. The CDR3 region has the DNA TGTGCCAGCAGCTCGGGACTGAGGAACGAGCAGTACTTC. Translated: CASSSGLRNEQYF.